These 14 T cell receptor beta chains came from one sample sequenced in a study of CD8 T cells in ankylosing spondylitis (dated by TCRdb to the late 2010s). Libraries were constructed by 5' RACE. Sequencing took place on an Illumina HiSeq 2500. TCRdb reran the public reads through fastp at Q25 and MiXCR, keeping productive beta chains. Every entry covers one CDR3 protein and lists the most common genes and DNA from its rows. The sample includes roughly 250,000 distinct CDR3 sequences, with approximately 9% observed a single time. About 6.5% of the sample is taken by the ten largest. The specimen sequenced was blood, either unsorted or a sorted T cell fraction (not recorded which). These TCRs come from a male donor with ankylosing spondylitis or in good health (not recorded which).

This clonotype was recorded many times. This chain joins TRBV7-2 and TRBJ2-2; D gene unclear. This CDR3 contains 13 residues. Germline assignment: CDR1 SGHTA and CDR2 FQGNSA. V shed 4 bases and J shed 3 bases, with 6 bases lying between them. CDR3 region: CASSSTYTGELFF. The CDR3 nucleotides are TGTGCCAGCAGCTCCACTTACACCGGGGAGCTGTTTTTT.

J is TRBJ2-2 and V is TRBV30; D not resolved. Looked up from germline, CDR1 is GTSNPN and CDR2 is SVGIG (reference sequence). This CDR3 has 11 residues. V was shortened by 2 bases and J by 8 bases, with 6 bases between the two germline ends. The CDR3: CAWSRVGELFF. CDR3 DNA: TGTGCCTGGAGTCGGGTGGGGGAGCTGTTTTTT.

V is TRBV18 and J is TRBJ2-7, with TRBD2 identical over 8 bases. V was clipped by 2 bases and J by 6 bases; unmatched bases: 9. CDR3 size: 15 residues. Per germline, CDR1 KGHSH and CDR2 LQKENI. CDR3 region: CASSPYSLAVREQYF. The CDR3 DNA reads as TGTGCCAGCTCACCATACTCACTAGCGGTTCGCGAGCAGTACTTC.

This clonotype was counted at least ten times. V and J are TRBV7-9 and TRBJ2-1, with D possibly matching TRBD2 (5 bases). V was clipped by 0 bases and J by 4 bases, with 10 bases between them. CDR3 size: 15 residues. Germline V lookup: CDR1 SEHNR, CDR2 FQNEAQ (reference sequence). The CDR3 coding sequence is TGTGCCAGCAGCTTAGCACGGGAATTATACAATGAGCAGTTCTTC. Translated: CASSLARELYNEQFF.

The chain is built from TRBV20-1 and TRBJ1-1; TRBD1 might be the D (5 bases). This CDR3 contains 15 residues. CDR1 and CDR2 (germline): DFQATT, SNEGSKA (reference sequence). V lost 0 bases to trimming and J lost 11 bases, with 22 bases between them. The CDR3 loop reads CSARDSSGLPRMAFF. The CDR3 nucleotides are TGCAGTGCTAGAGATAGTTCGGGACTTCCCCGCATGGCTTTCTTT.

This clonotype occurred many times. The genes are TRBV4-3 and TRBJ1-5, with a possible D match to TRBD1 (5 bases). V dropped 4 bases and J dropped 0 bases, with 13 bases sitting between them. CDR3 length: 16 amino acids. CDR1 is LGHNA, CDR2 YSLEER, per germline. The DNA of the CDR3 is TGCGCCAGCAGCCCCCGGGAAGGGGTTAGCAATCAGCCCCAGCATTTT. This translates into CASSPREGVSNQPQHF.

This clonotype was found many times. The J gene is TRBJ2-2, the V gene TRBV9, with D hard to call. The CDR3 length is 14 residues. V was pared by 6 bases and J by 3 bases, with 12 bases between. Germline-derived CDR1 and CDR2 are SGDLS and YYNGEE. The CDR3 nucleotides are TGTGCCAGCACATCGGGTATCTACACCGGGGAGCTGTTTTTT. Encoded protein: CASTSGIYTGELFF. Supplemented by reference TRBV9 and TRBJ2-2, the full variable domain reads DSGVTQTPKHLITATGQRVTLRCSPRSGDLSVYWYQQSLDQGLQFLIQYYNGEERAKGNILERFSAQQFPDLHSELNLSSLELGDSALYFCASTSGIYTGELFFGEGSRLTVL.

This clonotype was picked up many times. This sequence joins TRBV20-1 and TRBJ2-7, with 14 positions matching TRBD2. Looked up from germline, CDR1 is DFQATT and CDR2 is SNEGSKA (reference sequence). The CDR3 covers 17 residues. J gave up 3 bases and V 5 bases, and 12 bases lay outside the gene matches. The CDR3 bases are TGCAGTGCTCCCGGGACTAGCGGGAGCGCTCTTCGCTACGAGCAGTACTTC. As protein: CSAPGTSGSALRYEQYF.

V usage is TRBV5-4 and J usage is TRBJ2-1, with D possibly matching TRBD1 (6 bases). V was shortened by 1 base and J by 5 bases, with 13 bases between the two germline ends. Per the germline V gene, CDR1 is SGHNT and CDR2 is YYREEE (reference sequence). CDR3 length: 15 residues. In DNA, the CDR3 is TGTGCCAGCAGCTTGCGATGGGACAATAACAATGAGCAGTTCTTC. It translates to CASSLRWDNNNEQFF.

There are many counts of this clonotype. The V and J genes are TRBV5-1 and TRBJ1-1; TRBD1 matches 8 bases. Trimming at V came to 2 bases and at J to 2 bases, leaving 2 bases not matched to a gene. CDR1 and CDR2 from the germline V gene are SGHRS and YFSETQ. CDR3 length: 14 amino acids. CDR3 in amino acids: CASSLQGGNTEAFF. The CDR3 nucleotides read TGCGCCAGCAGCTTACAGGGGGGCAACACTGAAGCTTTCTTT.

This chain uses TRBV12-3 or TRBV12-4 with TRBJ1-1; the D gene is possibly TRBD1 (5 bases). V was clipped by 7 bases and J by 2 bases, with 17 bases between them. This CDR3 spans 15 amino acids. The CDR3, as DNA: TGTGCCAGCATCGTAGGAGGGGTGAAAAACACTGAAGCTTTCTTT. It yields the protein CASIVGGVKNTEAFF.

The chain joins TRBV5-6 to TRBJ1-2; D is possibly TRBD1 (6 bases). The germline V and J ends were trimmed by 2 bases and 3 bases, with 14 bases remaining between them. The CDR3 runs 15 residues. Germline V gene lookup returns CDR1 SGHDT and CDR2 YYEEEE. The CDR3 nucleotides read TGTGCCAGCAGCTTAATCCCAGGGGAGGACTATGGCTACACCTTC. Residues: CASSLIPGEDYGYTF.

As concerns this clonotype: As the CDR3 is not closed by the conserved phenylalanine or tryptophan, this likely results from a read error. No DNA is shown, since the ends of the CDR3 on it are uncertain; the CDR3 is the one TCRdb lists. CDR3 region: CASSRRDRG. The chain links TRBV28 to TRBJ1-1; the D call TRBD1 from the table was never checked on the DNA. In germline, CDR1 is MDHEN, CDR2 SYDVKM. The CDR3 is 9 amino acids in total, end residues counted.

V is TRBV11-2 and J is TRBJ2-1; TRBD1 matches at 9 bases. The CDR3 runs to 15 residues. In germline, CDR1 is SGHAT, CDR2 FQNNGV. Trimming took 1 base from V and 6 from J; bases not matched to a gene: 4. The DNA of the CDR3 is TGTGCCAGCAGCTTAGGGGGGACAGGGCCCAATGAGCAGTTCTTC. Encoded protein: CASSLGGTGPNEQFF. Full variable domain (missing parts from reference TRBV11-2 and TRBJ2-1): EAGVAQSPRYKIIEKRQSVAFWCNPISGHATLYWYQQILGQGPKLLIQFQNNGVVDDSQLPKDRFSAERLKGVDSTLKIQPAKLEDSAVYLCASSLGGTGPNEQFFGPGTRLTVL.